The sequence of this TCR beta chain was determined in a study of T-cell memory formation after mild COVID-19. Whole-study results and caveats: The second-wave clones peaking on day 37 were not confirmed as SARS-CoV-2-specific. Contracting clones from day 15 to 85 showed balanced CD4/CD8; later expanders favored CD4+. CD4+ clones that contracted lay mainly in CM and EM; CD8+ ones lay in EMRA.

Of note for this clonotype: The target antigen is unknown. At one end, the junction sequence differs from germline, possibly due to a read error.

Constant-segment primers served in 5'RACE that generated TCR alpha and TCR beta cDNA libraries bearing sample barcodes and UMIs. One entry per CDR3 protein results from TCRdb running MiXCR on the 5' RACE reads. This table has under 400,000 distinct CDR3 sequences, around 21% appearing once. CDR1 SGHKS and CDR2 YYEKEE come from the germline V gene (reference sequence). The CDR3 length is 15 residues. The rearrangement joins TRBV5-5 to TRBJ1-5, with 8 positions matching TRBD1. This sequence was found in an adult woman who had mild COVID-19 (a few samples of this study predate the infection). Cell type and time point are not known. Sequencing used PBMCs or a T cell subset sorted from them (not recorded which). CDR3 residues: CASSPGAGGNQPQHF. CDR3 nucleotide sequence: TGTGCCAGCAGCCCAGGGGCAGGGGGCAACCAGCCCCAGCATTTT.